This is a list of T cell receptor beta chains from one sample in a study of graft-versus-host responses after intestinal transplantation. Assay: immunoSEQ multiplex PCR; the TCRdb copy retains only in-frame clones and omits some. The sample yields around 15,000 clones, approximately 62% seen once. This material consisted of ileum tissue, taken 524 days after transplant. All receptors come from a human patient who received an intestinal transplant, so some T cells may come from the graft donor. Both conserved end residues are part of each CDR3. D genes are given only for firm matches. Clone size is stated in some rows and not others, as once, few, many or a class when expanded.

CDR3aa | CDR3nt | v_gene | d_gene | j_gene | abundance
CASTRGGIVTEAFF | TGTGCCAGTACCCGCGGGGGAATAGTCACTGAAGCTTTCTTT | TRBV19 | NA | TRBJ1-1 | NA
CASSLAGGNLYYEQYF | TGCGCCAGCAGCTTGGCCGGGGGGAATCTCTACTACGAGCAGTACTTC | TRBV5-1 | TRBD2 | TRBJ2-7 | once
CAWSARTGGAGTQYF | TGTGCCTGGAGTGCCAGGACAGGGGGAGCTGGGACCCAGTACTTC | TRBV30 | TRBD1 | TRBJ2-5 | NA
CSVPTGQYYGYTF | TGCAGCGTTCCGACAGGCCAGTACTATGGCTACACCTTC | TRBV29-1 | NA | TRBJ1-2 | NA
CASRSSPDRDEQYF | TGTGCCAGCAGATCAAGCCCCGACAGGGACGAGCAGTACTTC | TRBV2 | TRBD1 | TRBJ2-7 | once
CASKQRTGVPYTNTGELFF | TGTGCCAGCAAACAAAGGACAGGGGTCCCTTATACGAACACCGGGGAGCTGTTTTTT | TRBV2 | TRBD1 | TRBJ2-2 | NA
CASSQGANYGYTF | TGTGCCAGCAGCCAAGGGGCCAACTATGGCTACACCTTC | TRBV7-6 | NA | TRBJ1-2 | NA
CASSIGLAGGNEQFF | TGTGCCAGTAGTATTGGACTAGCGGGAGGCAATGAGCAGTTCTTC | TRBV19 | TRBD2 | TRBJ2-1 | NA
CASSLVPASGGSGANVLTF | TGTGCCAGCAGCTTAGTCCCGGCTAGCGGGGGGTCTGGGGCCAACGTCCTGACTTTC | TRBV7-2 | TRBD2 | TRBJ2-6 | few
CASRSAGGDYEQYF | TGTGCCAGCAGGTCGGCAGGGGGTGACTACGAGCAGTACTTC | TRBV11-3 | TRBD1 | TRBJ2-7 | NA
CATRMIGVNYGYTF | TGTGCCACCAGGATGATAGGGGTTAACTATGGCTACACCTTC | TRBV2 | NA | TRBJ1-2 | once
CASSAGTSGIDTQYF | TGTGCCAGCAGCGCCGGGACTAGCGGAATAGATACGCAGTATTTT | TRBV2 | TRBD2 | TRBJ2-3 | NA
CASSQDWGLRETQYF | TGCGCCAGCAGCCAAGATTGGGGCCTTAGGGAGACCCAGTACTTC | TRBV4-3 | NA | TRBJ2-5 | NA
CASSIAGLAGRNIQYF | TGTGCCAGCAGCATAGCCGGACTAGCGGGGAGAAACATTCAGTACTTC | TRBV9 | TRBD2 | TRBJ2-4 | once
CASSPFYGGGETQYF | TGCGCCAGCAGCCCCTTTTACGGGGGAGGGGAGACCCAGTACTTC | TRBV4-3 | TRBD2 | TRBJ2-5 | NA
CASSPLNRGQEETQYF | TGTGCCAGCTCACCCCTTAACAGGGGCCAAGAGGAGACCCAGTACTTC | TRBV18 | TRBD1 | TRBJ2-5 | NA
CASRLAGANTDTQYF | TGTGCCAGCAGACTAGCGGGGGCTAACACAGATACGCAGTATTTT | TRBV27 | TRBD2 | TRBJ2-3 | NA
CASSLHTFTGETQYF | TGTGCCAGCAGCCTCCATACTTTCACGGGAGAGACCCAGTACTTC | TRBV7-9 | NA | TRBJ2-5 | NA
CASSLAGTLTYEQYF | TGTGCCAGCAGCTTAGCGGGGACACTAACCTACGAGCAGTACTTC | TRBV7-2 | NA | TRBJ2-7 | NA
CASSVSPDTQYF | TGTGCCAGCAGCGTTAGCCCAGATACGCAGTATTTT | TRBV9 | NA | TRBJ2-3 | NA
CASSLHRPTNYGYTF | TGTGCCAGCAGCTTGCACAGACCGACGAACTATGGCTACACCTTC | TRBV5-6 | NA | TRBJ1-2 | once
CASSLERDRQYF | TGTGCCAGCAGCTTAGAGCGGGACCGTCAGTACTTC | TRBV5-6 | TRBD2 | TRBJ2-7 | NA
CASSPRDRGHGYTF | TGTGCCAGCAGCCCTAGGGACAGGGGGCATGGCTACACCTTC | TRBV7-2 | TRBD1 | TRBJ1-2 | NA
CASGLVKTGHIFNSPLHF | TGTGCTAGTGGTTTGGTAAAGACGGGACATATATTTAATTCACCCCTCCACTTT | TRBV12-5 | NA | TRBJ1-6 | NA
CACIPPGQGKEGYTF | TGTGCCTGTATCCCTCCGGGACAGGGGAAGGAGGGCTACACCTTC | TRBV30 | TRBD1 | TRBJ1-2 | NA
CASSRGQGDQPQHF | TGTGCCAGCAGCCGGGGACAGGGAGATCAGCCCCAGCATTTT | TRBV7-9 | TRBD1 | TRBJ1-5 | NA
CASSLVAGRGLVNTEAFF | TGTGCCAGCAGCTTGGTGGCGGGCAGGGGGCTTGTTAACACTGAAGCTTTCTTT | TRBV5-8 | TRBD1 | TRBJ1-1 | NA
CASSQEFLSGELFF | TGCGCCAGCAGCCAAGAGTTTCTCTCCGGGGAGCTGTTTTTT | TRBV4-3 | NA | TRBJ2-2 | few
CASSYKGRGNTEAFF | TGTGCCAGCAGTTACAAAGGCAGGGGTAACACTGAAGCTTTCTTT | TRBV6-6 | NA | TRBJ1-1 | NA
CASSRQGAHTEAFF | TGTGCCAGCAGTCGACAGGGCGCGCACACTGAAGCTTTCTTT | TRBV6-5 | TRBD1 | TRBJ1-1 | NA
CASSQETANTGELFF | TGCGCCAGCAGCCAAGAAACAGCGAACACCGGGGAGCTGTTTTTT | TRBV4-1 | NA | TRBJ2-2 | NA
CASTQNAGQGSHGYTF | TGTGCCAGCACTCAAAACGCGGGACAGGGAAGCCATGGCTACACCTTC | TRBV7-9 | TRBD1 | TRBJ1-2 | few
CASSIGDRGGSSGANVLTF | TGTGCCAGTAGTATTGGGGACAGGGGGGGGAGCTCTGGGGCCAACGTCCTGACTTTC | TRBV19 | TRBD1 | TRBJ2-6 | few
CASSLRLAGDGDEQFF | TGCGCCAGCAGCCTCCGACTAGCGGGGGACGGGGATGAGCAGTTCTTC | TRBV5-1 | TRBD2 | TRBJ2-1 | NA
CAWGVGQGNSPLHF | TGTGCCTGGGGAGTCGGACAGGGGAATTCACCCCTCCACTTT | TRBV30 | TRBD1 | TRBJ1-6 | NA
CASSLGPSRPDTQYF | TGTGCCAGCAGCTTAGGCCCGTCTAGGCCAGATACGCAGTATTTT | TRBV7-2 | NA | TRBJ2-3 | NA
CASSLASGDTGELFF | TGCGCCAGCAGCTTGGCTAGCGGGGACACCGGGGAGCTGTTTTTT | TRBV5-1 | TRBD2 | TRBJ2-2 | once
CATSRGGDPHEQYF | TGTGCCACCAGCCGCGGGGGGGACCCTCACGAGCAGTACTTC | TRBV15 | TRBD2 | TRBJ2-7 | NA
CASSLSSGPEGGYTF | TGTGCCAGCAGCTTGAGTTCCGGGCCCGAGGGTGGCTACACCTTC | TRBV5-6 | NA | TRBJ1-2 | NA
CAWSGPDRLTGKANYGYTF | TGTGCCTGGAGTGGCCCGGACAGGCTCACAGGGAAAGCTAACTATGGCTACACCTTC | TRBV30 | TRBD1 | TRBJ1-2 | NA
CASSSGQSFEQYF | TGTGCCAGCAGCTCGGGACAGTCGTTCGAGCAGTACTTC | TRBV7-2 | TRBD1 | TRBJ2-7 | NA
CASSFPVRVNSPLHF | TGTGCCAGCAGTTTTCCGGTCAGGGTTAATTCACCCCTCCACTTT | TRBV27 | NA | TRBJ1-6 | NA